This T cell receptor beta chain was recovered during a study of a mutant IDH1 vaccine in newly diagnosed glioma. In the study overall: The patients received vaccinations eight times, in weeks 1, 3, 5, 7, 11, 15, 19 and 23. The earlier regimen, radiotherapy, temozolomide, or both, was most often both. Study-wide findings and caveats: Induction of immune responses by the vaccine occurred in approximately 92% of patients.

On this clone itself: No antigen is known for it.

Repertoires were generated with immunoSEQ multiplex PCR, while TCRdb's copy carries only in-frame clones and drops some. The sample yields tens of thousands of clones, around 78% seen once. Time point specified: week 23, last vaccination. What each vaccine dose contained was 300 ug of mutant IDH1 20-mer peptide, accompanied by topical imiquimod. This CDR3 is 17 amino acids long. From germline, CDR1 is PRHDT and CDR2 FYEKMQ (reference sequence). V lost 5 bases, J lost 1 base, and 20 bases lay in between. The chain recombines TRBV13 with TRBJ1-1; tentatively, D is TRBD1 (5 bases). The sequence came from a woman in her thirties or forties with glioma. Some clones in this sample may be carry-over from other donors' samples. Specimen: PBMCs, collected from a glioma patient whose treatment included an IDH1 peptide vaccine. CDR3 in amino acids: CASSVRDRLVANTEAFF. As DNA, the CDR3 is TGTGCCAGCAGCGTCAGGGATAGGCTAGTAGCGAACACTGAAGCTTTCTTT.